Below are 21 T cell receptor beta chains sequenced from a single sample in a study of blood T cell repertoires in COVID-19. Clones were read by immunoSEQ multiplex PCR, and TCRdb kept only the in-frame ones, dropping some. Of approximately 400,000 clones in the sample, more than 70% are singletons; the top ten hold more than 1%. The sample comprised peripheral blood. The receptors stem from a man in his forties with acute or convalescent COVID-19.

The CDR3 loop reads CASSRTGGYTEAFF. The CDR3 DNA reads as TGTGCCAGCAGCAGGACAGGGGGGTACACTGAAGCTTTCTTT. V is TRBV5-4 and J is TRBJ1-1; 10 positions match TRBD1. J was trimmed by 3 bases and V by 4 bases; bases with no gene match: 3. The CDR3 sequence is 14 residues long. The V gene's germline CDR1 is SGHNT and CDR2 YYREEE (reference sequence).

The CDR3 protein is CASKVGGRRTEAFF. CDR3 bases: TGTGCCAGTAAGGTAGGCGGAAGAAGGACTGAAGCTTTCTTT. This chain connects TRBV19 to TRBJ1-1; D remains ambiguous. Trimming stripped 7 bases from V and 5 bases from J, with 17 bases between. The CDR3 runs to 14 residues. Germline CDR1 reads LNHDA; CDR2 reads SQIVND (reference sequence). The full variable domain, completed using reference TRBV19 and TRBJ1-1, is DGGITQSPKYLFRKEGQNVTLSCEQNLNHDAMYWYRQDPGQGLRLIYYSQIVNDFQKGDIAEGYSVSREKKESFPLTVTSAQKNPTAFYLCASKVGGRRTEAFFGQGTRLTVV.

The V gene is TRBV12-3 or TRBV12-4, the J gene TRBJ2-7; tentatively, D is TRBD2 (6 bases). V was trimmed by 10 bases and J by 4 bases, leaving 14 bases between them. The CDR3 has 12 amino acids. As DNA, the CDR3 is TGTGCCACCATGGGACTCGGATACGAGCAGTACTTC. It is translated as CATMGLGYEQYF.

This rearrangement joins TRBV28 to TRBJ1-2, with D hard to call. Germline CDR1 and CDR2: MDHEN and SYDVKM. The CDR3 extends over 14 amino acids. The V and J ends lost 5 bases and 1 base respectively, with 11 bases between them. CDR3 region: CASSPSTGNYGYTF. CDR3 DNA sequence: TGTGCCAGCAGTCCCTCGACGGGTAACTATGGCTACACCTTC.

The chain couples TRBV27 to TRBJ1-5; 7 bases fit TRBD1. This CDR3 comprises 15 residues. Germline V gene lookup returns CDR1 MNHEY and CDR2 SMNVEV (reference sequence). V trimming: 5 bases; J trimming: 4 bases; junction bases outside the gene matches: 8. The chain's CDR3 is CASSDLQGRNQPQHF. The CDR3 DNA is TGTGCCAGCAGTGACCTACAGGGGAGGAATCAGCCCCAGCATTTT.

This chain joins TRBV6-1 and TRBJ1-4; no clear D. Trimming took off 2 bases at V and 0 bases at J, with 13 bases between the two ends. The CDR3 spans 17 residues. Germline V lookup: CDR1 MNHNS, CDR2 SASEGT. In nucleotides, the CDR3 is TGTGCCAGCAGTGAAAAACCCCACGGAGCAACTAATGAAAAACTGTTTTTT. It translates to CASSEKPHGATNEKLFF.

The V and J genes are TRBV5-5 and TRBJ2-1, with 7 bases identical to TRBD1. Trimming removed 4 bases from V and 1 base from J; junction bases left unmatched: 8. CDR1 and CDR2 (germline): SGHKS, YYEKEE (reference sequence). This CDR3 comprises 16 residues. CDR3 nucleotides: TGTGCCAGCAGCCTTAACGGGGACAGTTCCTACAATGAGCAGTTCTTC. Translated: CASSLNGDSSYNEQFF.

J is TRBJ2-2 and V is TRBV7-3; tentatively, D is TRBD1 (6 bases). Between the trimmed V and J ends, which lost 1 base and 7 bases, there was a span of 13 bases. This CDR3 has 15 amino acids. Per the germline V gene, CDR1 is SGHTA and CDR2 is FQGTGA. CDR3 sequence reads: CASSLMGAHNGELFF. The CDR3, as DNA: TGTGCCAGCAGCTTAATGGGGGCTCATAACGGGGAGCTGTTTTTT. Combining the CDR3 with reference TRBV7-3 and TRBJ2-2 gives the whole variable domain GAGVSQTPSNKVTEKGKYVELRCDPISGHTALYWYRQSLGQGPEFLIYFQGTGAADDSGLPNDRFFAVRPEGSVSTLKIQRTERGDSAVYLCASSLMGAHNGELFFGEGSRLTVL.

CDR3 amino acids: CASSQVLSTEAFF. CDR3 DNA sequence: TGCGCCAGCAGCCAAGTACTGAGCACTGAAGCTTTCTTT. This chain links TRBV4-1 with TRBJ1-1, with D hard to call. The CDR3 consists of 13 residues. V was clipped by 1 base and J by 4 bases, with 7 bases between them. Germline CDR1 is MGHRA and CDR2 is YSYEKL.

The chain couples TRBV5-4 to TRBJ1-1; 8 positions agree with TRBD1. The V segment lost 4 bases and the J segment 5 bases; nucleotides outside the gene matches: 7. CDR3 length: 14 residues. Germline values: CDR1 SGHNT, CDR2 YYREEE (reference sequence). This CDR3 is CASSLGTGRTEAFF. Here the CDR3 DNA reads TGTGCCAGCAGCCTAGGGACAGGAAGGACTGAAGCTTTCTTT. Supplemented by reference TRBV5-4 and TRBJ1-1, the full variable domain reads ETGVTQSPTHLIKTRGQQVTLRCSSQSGHNTVSWYQQALGQGPQFIFQYYREEENGRGNFPPRFSGLQFPNYSSELNVNALELDDSALYLCASSLGTGRTEAFFGQGTRLTVV.

This clone appeared a single time. CDR3 DNA sequence: TGTGCCAGCAGTGGGGGCATAGCGGGAGCAAGCACAGATACGCAGTATTTT. It codes for CASSGGIAGASTDTQYF. The rearrangement joins TRBV6-1 to TRBJ2-3; 9 bases agree with TRBD2. Germline loops: CDR1 MNHNS, CDR2 SASEGT. The CDR3 has 17 residues. V trimming: 4 bases; J trimming: 0 bases; junction bases outside the gene matches: 8.

The CDR3 loop is CASGTWSPGNTIYF. The CDR3 nucleotides read TGCGCCAGCGGAACCTGGAGTCCCGGAAACACCATATATTTT. This chain uses TRBV10-1 with TRBJ1-3; D is undetermined. Germline V lookup: CDR1 WNHNN, CDR2 SYGVQD (reference sequence). V was cut by 8 bases and J by 4 bases, with 15 bases left in between. The CDR3 extends over 14 amino acids.

The V call is TRBV5-1, the J call TRBJ1-2, with TRBD1 matching over 12 bases. V shed 4 bases and J 7 bases; nucleotides not matched to a gene: 14. Germline V gene data show CDR1 as SGHRS and CDR2 as YFSETQ. The CDR3 covers 17 residues. The CDR3 DNA reads TGCGCCAGCAGCCTGAACTCCGGGACAGGGGGCTATAGTGGCTACACCTTC. Residues: CASSLNSGTGGYSGYTF.

This clone has just one count. The rearrangement links TRBV6-2 or TRBV6-3 to TRBJ1-2; 11 bases map to TRBD1. Germline V lookup: CDR1 MNHEY, CDR2 SVGEGT. CDR3 size: 12 residues. Losses at the gene ends were 2 bases for V and 12 bases for J; bases not matched to a gene: 2. CDR3 in DNA: TGTGCCAGCAGTTACGGGACAGGGGGTCACACCTTC. Translating gives CASSYGTGGHTF.

The V call is TRBV28, the J call TRBJ1-4, with 7 positions matching TRBD1. The V segment lost 7 bases and the J segment 5 bases; nucleotides outside the gene matches: 13. The CDR3 runs to 16 residues. Germline V gene data show CDR1 as MDHEN and CDR2 as SYDVKM. The CDR3 spells CASTTTGPLANEKLFF. In nucleotides, the CDR3 is TGTGCCAGCACCACGACAGGGCCCCTAGCGAATGAAAAACTGTTTTTT.

The chain carries TRBV11-3 and TRBJ2-1; 8 bases align to TRBD2. The CDR3 sequence is 16 residues long. V was clipped by 3 bases and J by 1 base; unmatched bases: 5. Germline lookup yields CDR1 SGHNT and CDR2 YENEEA. CDR3 in DNA: TGTGCCAGCAGCTTCTCAGCGGGAGTTTCCTACAATGAGCAGTTCTTC. The encoded protein is CASSFSAGVSYNEQFF. The entire variable domain, with the rest obtained from reference TRBV11-3 and TRBJ2-1, is as follows: EAGVVQSPRYKIIEKKQPVAFWCNPISGHNTLYWYLQNLGQGPELLIRYENEEAVDDSQLPKDRFSAERLKGVDSTLKIQPAELGDSAVYLCASSFSAGVSYNEQFFGPGTRLTVL.

This chain links TRBV7-3 with TRBJ1-1; D is unresolved. V gave up 1 base and J gave up 1 base, with 10 bases separating them. The CDR3 extends over 15 amino acids. Germline V gene lookup returns CDR1 SGHTA and CDR2 FQGTGA. CDR3 region: CASSLIRRENTEAFF. CDR3 coding DNA: TGTGCCAGCAGCTTAATTCGCCGAGAGAACACTGAAGCTTTCTTT.

This rearrangement joins TRBV28 to TRBJ1-3; D is uncertain. The CDR3 has 16 residues. The V end was cut by 1 base, the J end by 0 bases, with 10 bases between. Germline CDR1 reads MDHEN; CDR2 reads SYDVKM. CDR3 region: CASSLSRGDSGNTIYF. DNA for the CDR3: TGTGCCAGCAGTTTATCAAGAGGAGACTCTGGAAACACCATATATTTT.

This rearrangement joins TRBV4-2 to TRBJ2-6; 7 positions agree with TRBD1. Germline V gene data show CDR1 as LGHNA and CDR2 as YNFKEQ. V was pared by 0 bases and J by 0 bases, with 5 bases of the junction left unmatched. The CDR3 contains 18 residues. The CDR3 sequence: CASSQETGTSSGANVLTF. The CDR3 DNA reads as TGTGCCAGCAGCCAAGAGACAGGGACCTCCTCTGGGGCCAACGTCCTGACTTTC.

The CDR3, as DNA: TGTGCCACGAGTTCCCCGGGTATGAACACTGAAGCTTTCTTT. This codes for CATSSPGMNTEAFF. V usage is TRBV24-1 and J usage is TRBJ1-1; no clear D gene. Germline CDR1 and CDR2: KGHDR and SFDVKD. CDR3 length: 14 residues. With 10 bases removed from V and 0 bases from J, the gap between germline ends came to 14 bases.

CDR3 DNA sequence: TGTGCCAGCTCACCAGAGGCCCGGGATACTGAAGCTTTCTTT. It is translated as CASSPEARDTEAFF. This chain connects TRBV18 to TRBJ1-1; D is undetermined. The CDR3 consists of 14 residues. Trimming stripped 2 bases from V and 5 bases from J, with 12 bases between. Per germline, CDR1 KGHSH and CDR2 LQKENI.